This T cell receptor beta chain derives from a study of blood T cell repertoires in COVID-19. Study-wide context: Some COVID-19 samples were acute and others convalescent; all came from the United States, Italy and Spain. T cells, B-cell-depleted T cells, or PBMCs supplied cDNA or gDNA.

Authors' methods: Amplifying reference gene primers gave estimates of nucleated cell counts. Assay used: immunoSEQ multiplex PCR; TCRdb lists only in-frame clones, some missing. The D gene and trimming were derived from the DNA, and the V and J assignments and clone size from that table. This sample carries 27,000 or so clones, 83% of them seen once, and the ten largest clones take 25%. Germline trimming cut 0 bases from V and 0 bases from J; bases unmatched to any gene: 2. Germline V CDR1 and CDR2: SGHRS, YFSETQ. The CDR3 is 17 amino acids. Sequences were obtained from peripheral blood. The sequence came from a man between 65 and 85 years old with active COVID-19. This chain uses TRBV5-1 with TRBJ1-3, with 11 bases matching TRBD1. CDR3 sequence: CASSLEGTGGSGNTIYF. The CDR3 bases are TGCGCCAGCAGCTTGGAAGGGACAGGGGGCTCTGGAAACACCATATATTTT.